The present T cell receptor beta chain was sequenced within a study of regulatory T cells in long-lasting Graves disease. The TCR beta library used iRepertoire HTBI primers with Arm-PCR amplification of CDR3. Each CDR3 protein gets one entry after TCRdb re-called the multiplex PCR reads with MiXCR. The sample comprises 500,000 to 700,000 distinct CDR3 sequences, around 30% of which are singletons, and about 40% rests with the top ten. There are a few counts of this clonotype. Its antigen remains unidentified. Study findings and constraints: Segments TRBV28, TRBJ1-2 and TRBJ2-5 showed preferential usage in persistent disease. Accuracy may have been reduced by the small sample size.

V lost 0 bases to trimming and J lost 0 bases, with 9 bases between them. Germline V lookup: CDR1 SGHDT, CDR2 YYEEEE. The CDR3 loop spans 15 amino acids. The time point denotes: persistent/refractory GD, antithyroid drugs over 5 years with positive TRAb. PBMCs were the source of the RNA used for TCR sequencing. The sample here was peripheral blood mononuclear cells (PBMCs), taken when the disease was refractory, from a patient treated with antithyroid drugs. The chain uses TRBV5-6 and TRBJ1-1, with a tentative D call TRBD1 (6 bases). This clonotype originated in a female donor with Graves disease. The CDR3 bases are TGTGCCAGCAGCTTGGTCGACAGGCTGAACACTGAAGCTTTCTTT. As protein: CASSLVDRLNTEAFF. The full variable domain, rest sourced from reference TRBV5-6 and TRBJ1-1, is DAGVTQSPTHLIKTRGQQVTLRCSPKSGHDTVSWYQQALGQGPQFIFQYYEEEERQRGNFPDRFSGHQFPNYSSELNVNALLLGDSALYLCASSLVDRLNTEAFFGQGTRLTVV.